A single sample is the source of the 6 T cell receptor beta chains below, sequenced in a study of regulatory T cells in long-lasting Graves disease. As to time point: newly diagnosed GD, antithyroid drugs for less than 3 months. Researchers made the TCR library from RNA that was extracted from PBMCs. Arm-PCR of CDR3 regions and iRepertoire HTBI primers were the basis on which TCR beta libraries were built. One entry per CDR3 protein, called by TCRdb with MiXCR from the multiplex PCR reads. The sample includes roughly 440,000 distinct CDR3 sequences, about 15% seen only once; the top ten take 20% to 25%. Another study also made use of these data, one on T cells in Graves' hyperthyroidism and ophthalmopathy.

The sequencing here drew on peripheral blood mononuclear cells (PBMCs), taken at new diagnosis, from a patient treated with antithyroid drugs. These receptors originate from a woman aged 18-30 years with Graves disease.

This clonotype was counted at least ten times. Its ends do not fully match the called genes, so a read error is possible. The chain links TRBV20-1 to TRBJ2-7, with 8 bases that match TRBD2. The CDR3 has 13 amino acids. Germline values: CDR1 DFQATT, CDR2 SNEGSKA (reference sequence). The CDR3 DNA follows: TGCAGTGCAAGAGCGGGAGTTGCATTCGAGCAGTACTTC. Protein sequence: CSARAGVAFEQYF.

This clonotype was seen ten or more times. The J gene is TRBJ2-5, the V gene TRBV2; 9 nucleotides line up with TRBD2. The trim removed 7 bases at V and 1 base at J, leaving 7 bases unmatched. The CDR3 has 15 residues. The germline gives CDR1 SNHLY, CDR2 FYNNEI. CDR3 in amino acids: CASTGLARPQETQYF. CDR3 DNA sequence: TGTGCCAGCACTGGACTAGCGAGGCCCCAAGAGACCCAGTACTTC.

The rearrangement uses TRBV4-3 and TRBJ2-7; D call uncertain. The V end was cut by 0 bases, the J end by 2 bases, with 11 bases between. CDR1 is LGHNA, CDR2 YSLEER, per germline. The CDR3 extends over 15 amino acids. CDR3 nucleotide sequence: TGCGCCAGCAGCCAAGATTGGGTGTCTACCTACGAGCAGTACTTC. This gives the protein CASSQDWVSTYEQYF.

This clonotype occurred many times. V usage is TRBV30 and J usage is TRBJ1-2; D is ambiguous. The germline V and J ends were trimmed by 3 bases and 3 bases, with 11 bases remaining between them. Germline CDR1 is GTSNPN and CDR2 is SVGIG (reference sequence). This CDR3 contains 13 residues. The CDR3 DNA reads as TGTGCCTGGAGCCCCGGAAGATACTATGGCTACACCTTC. Its protein is CAWSPGRYYGYTF.

Ten or more counts support this clonotype. This sequence joins TRBV7-6 and TRBJ2-7; 11 bases fit TRBD1. Germline loops: CDR1 SGHVS, CDR2 FNYEAQ. This CDR3 has 15 residues. Germline trimming cut 4 bases from V and 3 bases from J; bases unmatched to any gene: 5. CDR3 loop: CASSSGQGVFYEQYF. DNA for the CDR3: TGTGCCAGCAGCTCGGGACAGGGGGTTTTCTACGAGCAGTACTTC.

The genes are TRBV3-1 and TRBJ2-7, with 7 bases matching TRBD2. The junction had 7 bases not matched to a gene; V was cut back by 0 bases and J by 2 bases. CDR3 length: 16 residues. Germline V gene lookup returns CDR1 LGHDT and CDR2 YNNKEL (reference sequence). CDR3 residues: CASSQDWREKTYEQYF. CDR3 bases: TGTGCCAGCAGCCAAGATTGGCGGGAGAAAACCTACGAGCAGTACTTC.